This T cell receptor (beta chain) came from a study of blood T cell repertoires in COVID-19 (dated by TCRdb to the early 2020s). Notes on the research overall: Samples from collaborators originated in the United States, Italy and Spain and spanned both the acute and convalescent phases of COVID-19. The prospective study material was composed of cDNA or gDNA derived from T cells, B-cell-depleted T cells, or PBMCs. Subjects who had been exposed to COVID-19, were actively infected with it, or had recovered from it provided the deeply sampled blood TCRbeta repertoires that made up the dataset. The repertoires were released in a freely available public database intended as a resource for research on the immune response to SARS-CoV-2. The samples were drawn from two sources: the first 160 participants of the ongoing ImmuneRACE study, and fewer than 1,500 subjects contributed by 6 global collaborators. Nearly every sample came with metadata listing a de-identified subject ID, COVID-19 status, age in years and sex. Where available, HLA class I and class II types were taken from metadata supplied by the sample provider and were not determined by assay-based typing.

Participants in the prospective study were aged roughly 18 to 100 years, lived in about two dozen United States geographic areas, and enrolled through a virtual design. Cohort assignment in the prospective study relied on participant-reported clinical history from a screening survey and a study questionnaire. Exposed participants were defined as having been in contact with someone with a PCR-confirmed or clinician-diagnosed COVID-19 case within 2 weeks of study entry. In the prospective study, whole blood, serum and a nasopharyngeal or oropharyngeal swab were collected from each participant by mobile phlebotomists. Over a roughly two-month period, participants in the prospective study had the option of providing additional blood draws and questionnaires. Before DNA extraction, prospective study blood samples were shipped either frozen or at room temperature. The immunoSEQ Assay, a bias-controlled multiplex PCR, was used to amplify TCRbeta CDR3 regions from genomic DNA. As for how the authors treated the data: Within the assay, amplification of reference gene primers was used to estimate how many nucleated cells each sample contained. To quantify the absolute abundance of each unique TCRbeta CDR3 rearrangement, sequence reads were collapsed and filtered. For each sample, productive Simpson clonality was calculated as the square root of Simpson's diversity index over productive rearrangements. The table comes from immuneACCESS by way of TCRdb, which keeps in-frame sequences with V and J called. Part of the clones is missing from these tables; in studies checked, under half for an unresolved V gene and the rest for unknown reasons. The D gene and trimming were derived from the DNA, and the V and J assignments and clone size from that table. Recorded for this sample are about 150,000 clones; 65% to 85% of them occurred a single time. The ten most abundant clones make up approximately 5.3% of the sample.

Here is what the overall study found, with its caveats: The quantity of clinical and demographic metadata differed by source and by participant and was supplied without curation.

On this clone itself: Which antigen it targets is not known. Base quality data are lacking; no much larger clone is found one base away.

V is clipped by 6 bases and J by 6 bases, and the sequence between their germline boundaries is 17 bases long. From the cysteine through the phenylalanine, the CDR3 covers 14 amino acids. Only the CDR3 portion is preserved as DNA: 42 bases, with reading frame beginning at the first base. The germline V gene gives CDR1 as WSHSY and CDR2 as SAAADI. The origin of this receptor is a man between 65 and 80 years old who had been exposed to COVID-19. Rearrangement joined TRBV10-2 to TRBJ1-1; TRBD1 is a possible D gene, resting on 5 matching bases. Sequences were obtained from PBMCs or T cells enriched from blood (not recorded which). The CDR3 here reads CASSLGRGWAEAFF. Read as DNA, the sequence is TGCGCCAGCAGCCTCGGACGGGGGTGGGCTGAAGCTTTCTTT.